This T cell receptor beta chain was sequenced in a study of CXCR3-negative and CXCR3-positive naive CD8 T cells. The study, taken as a whole, reports: TCR interaction strength was inferred from TRB CDR3 physicochemistry, as CD5 matched across naive subsets. Higher TRB CDR3 hydrophobicity marked CXCR3-positive naive cells relative to CXCR3-negative naive cells.

As concerns this clonotype: Its antigen is unknown.

The CD45RO-CCR7+CD27+CD95- phenotype denoted naive CD8+ T cells. CDR1 LGHNA and CDR2 YNFKEQ come from the germline V gene. The CDR3 sequence is 16 residues long. All TRB cDNA libraries came from 5' RACE performed with UMI labels. TCRdb reprocessed the 5' RACE reads and keeps a single row for each CDR3 protein, giving no DNA. The clone table shows under 150,000 distinct CDR3 sequences, with the ten largest holding 0.41%. The chain couples TRBV4-2 to TRBJ2-1; the D call from TCRdb, TRBD1, cannot be confirmed without DNA. The sequenced sample was naive CXCR3+ CD8+ T cells from blood. Documented subset: CD45RO-CCR7+CD27+CD95- naive CD8+ T cells expressing CXCR3 (TNR3+). This receptor was taken from a human donor in good health. Some clones in this sample may be carry-over from other donors' samples. CDR3 amino acids: CASSPQFGQEYNEQFF.